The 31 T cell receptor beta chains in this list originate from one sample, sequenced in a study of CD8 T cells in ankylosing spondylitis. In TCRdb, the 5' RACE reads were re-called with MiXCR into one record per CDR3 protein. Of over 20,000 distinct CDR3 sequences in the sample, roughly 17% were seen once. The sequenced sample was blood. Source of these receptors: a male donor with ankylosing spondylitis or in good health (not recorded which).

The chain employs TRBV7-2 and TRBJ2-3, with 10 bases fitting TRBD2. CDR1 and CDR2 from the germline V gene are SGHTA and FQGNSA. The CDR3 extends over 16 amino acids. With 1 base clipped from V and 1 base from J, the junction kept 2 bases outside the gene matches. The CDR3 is CASSLVTSGGTDTQYF. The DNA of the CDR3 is TGTGCCAGCAGCTTAGTTACTAGCGGGGGCACAGATACGCAGTATTTT.

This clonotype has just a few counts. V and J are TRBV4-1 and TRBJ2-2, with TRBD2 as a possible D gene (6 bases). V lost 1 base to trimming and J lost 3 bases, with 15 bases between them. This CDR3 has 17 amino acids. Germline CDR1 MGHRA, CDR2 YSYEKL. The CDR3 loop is CASSQVRGRADTGELFF. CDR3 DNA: TGCGCCAGCAGCCAAGTGCGGGGACGCGCGGACACCGGGGAGCTGTTTTTT.

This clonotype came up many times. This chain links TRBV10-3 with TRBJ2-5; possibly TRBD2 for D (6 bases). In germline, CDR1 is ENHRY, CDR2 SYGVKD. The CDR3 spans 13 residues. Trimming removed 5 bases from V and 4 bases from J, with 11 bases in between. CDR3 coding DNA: TGTGCCATCAGTACCCGGGACTTAGAGACCCAGTACTTC. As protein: CAISTRDLETQYF.

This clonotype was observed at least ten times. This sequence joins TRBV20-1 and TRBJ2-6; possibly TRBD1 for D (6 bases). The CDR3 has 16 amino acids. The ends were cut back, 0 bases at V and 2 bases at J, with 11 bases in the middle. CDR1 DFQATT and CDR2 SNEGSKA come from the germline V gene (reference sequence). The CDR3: CSARDHQGTGANVLTF. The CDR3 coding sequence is TGCAGTGCTAGAGATCATCAGGGGACTGGGGCCAACGTCCTGACTTTC.

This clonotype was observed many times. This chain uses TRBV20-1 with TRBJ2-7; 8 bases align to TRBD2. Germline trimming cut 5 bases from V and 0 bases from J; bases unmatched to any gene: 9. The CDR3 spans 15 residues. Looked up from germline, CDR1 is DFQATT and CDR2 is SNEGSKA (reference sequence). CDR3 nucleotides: TGCAGTGCTGAGATCGGCGGGAGGTCCTCCTACGAGCAGTACTTC. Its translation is CSAEIGGRSSYEQYF.

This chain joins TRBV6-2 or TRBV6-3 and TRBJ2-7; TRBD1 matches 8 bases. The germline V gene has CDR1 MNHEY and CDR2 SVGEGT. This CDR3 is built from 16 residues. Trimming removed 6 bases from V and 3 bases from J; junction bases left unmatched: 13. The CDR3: CASSYSTSGTGYEQYF. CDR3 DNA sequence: TGTGCCAGCAGCTATTCCACATCCGGGACAGGCTACGAGCAGTACTTC.

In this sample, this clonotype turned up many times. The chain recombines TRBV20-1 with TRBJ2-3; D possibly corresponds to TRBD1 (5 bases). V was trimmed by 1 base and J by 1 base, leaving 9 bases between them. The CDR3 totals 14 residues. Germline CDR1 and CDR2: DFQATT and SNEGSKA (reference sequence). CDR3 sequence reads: CSARGLGGTDTQYF. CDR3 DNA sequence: TGCAGTGCTAGAGGGCTAGGGGGCACAGATACGCAGTATTTT.

The CDR3 sequence: CSVGHREEQYF. DNA of the CDR3: TGCAGCGTTGGTCACAGGGAAGAGCAGTACTTC. The chain links TRBV29-1 to TRBJ2-7, with a weak D call TRBD1 (6 bases). The CDR3 contains 11 residues. The V end was cut by 4 bases, the J end by 7 bases, with 11 bases between. CDR1 and CDR2 (germline): SQVTM, ANQGSEA.

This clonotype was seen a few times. The chain's CDR3 is CAISDLAGGSYNEQFF. The CDR3 DNA follows: TGTGCCATCAGTGATCTGGCGGGGGGCTCCTACAATGAGCAGTTCTTC. V and J are TRBV10-3 and TRBJ2-1; 8 bases agree with TRBD2. V was clipped by 3 bases and J by 0 bases; unmatched bases: 4. Germline V gives CDR1 ENHRY, CDR2 SYGVKD. The CDR3 contains 16 residues.

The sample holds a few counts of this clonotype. The CDR3 loop is CASSIAYEQFF. For the CDR3, the DNA is TGTGCCAGCAGCATCGCCTATGAGCAGTTCTTC. The chain employs TRBV11-2 and TRBJ2-1; D gene uncertain. Trimming took 5 bases from V and 8 from J, leaving 7 bases between them. The CDR3 sequence is 11 residues long. Germline loops: CDR1 SGHAT, CDR2 FQNNGV.

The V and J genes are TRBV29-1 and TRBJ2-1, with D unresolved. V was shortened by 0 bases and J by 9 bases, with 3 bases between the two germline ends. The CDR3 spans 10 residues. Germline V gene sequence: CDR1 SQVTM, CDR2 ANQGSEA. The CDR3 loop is CSVEDLEQFF. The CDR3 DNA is TGCAGCGTTGAAGACCTTGAGCAGTTCTTC.

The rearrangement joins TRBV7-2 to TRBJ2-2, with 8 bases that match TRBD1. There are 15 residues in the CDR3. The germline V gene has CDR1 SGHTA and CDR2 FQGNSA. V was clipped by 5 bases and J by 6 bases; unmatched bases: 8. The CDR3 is CASSREQGAPGELFF. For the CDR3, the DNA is TGTGCCAGCAGCCGGGAGCAGGGGGCGCCCGGGGAGCTGTTTTTT.

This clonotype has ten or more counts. This CDR3 is CASSSDTGEAQYF. The DNA for the CDR3 is TGCGCCAGCAGTTCTGATACAGGGGAAGCGCAGTATTTT. The chain uses TRBV5-1 and TRBJ2-3, with 7 bases aligning to TRBD1. Germline CDR1 SGHRS, CDR2 YFSETQ. Trimming removed 5 bases from V and 10 bases from J; junction bases left unmatched: 10. The CDR3 length is 13 residues.

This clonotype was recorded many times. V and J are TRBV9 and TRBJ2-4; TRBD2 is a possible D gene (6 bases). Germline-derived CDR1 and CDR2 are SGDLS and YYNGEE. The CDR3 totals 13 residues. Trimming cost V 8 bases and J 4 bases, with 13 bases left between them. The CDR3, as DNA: TGTGCCAGGGGAGGCGGCAAGAAAAACATTCAGTACTTC. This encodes CARGGGKKNIQYF.

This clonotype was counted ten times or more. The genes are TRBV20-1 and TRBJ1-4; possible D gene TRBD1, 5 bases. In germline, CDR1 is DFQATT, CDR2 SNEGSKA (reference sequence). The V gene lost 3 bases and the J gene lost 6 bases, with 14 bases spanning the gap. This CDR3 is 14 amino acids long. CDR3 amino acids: CSASLDGGYEKLFF. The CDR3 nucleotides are TGCAGTGCTAGTCTCGACGGGGGGTATGAAAAACTGTTTTTT.

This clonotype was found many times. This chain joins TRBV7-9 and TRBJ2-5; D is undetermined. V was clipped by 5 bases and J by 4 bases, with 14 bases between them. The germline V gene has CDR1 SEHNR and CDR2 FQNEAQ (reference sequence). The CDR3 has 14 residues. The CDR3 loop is CASSRSGEGETQYF. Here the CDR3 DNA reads TGTGCCAGCAGCCGAAGTGGCGAAGGAGAGACCCAGTACTTC. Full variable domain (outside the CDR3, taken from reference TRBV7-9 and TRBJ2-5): DTGVSQNPRHKITKRGQNVTFRCDPISEHNRLYWYRQTLGQGPEFLTYFQNEAQLEKSRLLSDRFSAERPKGSFSTLEIQRTEQGDSAMYLCASSRSGEGETQYFGPGTRLLVL.

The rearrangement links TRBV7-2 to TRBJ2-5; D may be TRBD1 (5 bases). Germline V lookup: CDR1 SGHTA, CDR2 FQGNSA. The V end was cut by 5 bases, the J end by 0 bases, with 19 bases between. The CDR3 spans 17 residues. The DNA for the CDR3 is TGTGCCAGCAGCCCGACCGACAGTGAACCGTACCAAGAGACCCAGTACTTC. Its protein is CASSPTDSEPYQETQYF. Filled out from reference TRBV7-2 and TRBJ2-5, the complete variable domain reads GAGVSQSPSNKVTEKGKDVELRCDPISGHTALYWYRQSLGQGLEFLIYFQGNSAPDKSGLPSDRFSAERTGGSVSTLTIQRTQQEDSAVYLCASSPTDSEPYQETQYFGPGTRLLVL.

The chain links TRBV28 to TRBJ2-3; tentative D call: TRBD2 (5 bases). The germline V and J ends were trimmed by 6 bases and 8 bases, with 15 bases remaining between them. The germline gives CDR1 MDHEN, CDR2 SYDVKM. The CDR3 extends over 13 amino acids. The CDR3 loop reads CASSARLRGTQYF. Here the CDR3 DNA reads TGTGCCAGCAGCGCCCGTCTTCGGGGTACGCAGTATTTT.

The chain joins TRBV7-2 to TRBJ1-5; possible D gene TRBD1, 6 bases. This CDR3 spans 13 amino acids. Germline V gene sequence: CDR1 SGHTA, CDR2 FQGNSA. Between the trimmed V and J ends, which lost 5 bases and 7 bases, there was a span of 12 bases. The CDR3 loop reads CASSPTGAQPQHF. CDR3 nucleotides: TGTGCCAGCAGCCCGACGGGGGCCCAGCCCCAGCATTTT.

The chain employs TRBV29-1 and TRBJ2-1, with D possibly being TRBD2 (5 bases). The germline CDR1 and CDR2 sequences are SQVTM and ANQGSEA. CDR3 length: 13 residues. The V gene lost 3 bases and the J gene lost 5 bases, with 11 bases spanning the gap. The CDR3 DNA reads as TGCAGCGTTGATCCGGGGTCCGACAATGAGCAGTTCTTC. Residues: CSVDPGSDNEQFF.

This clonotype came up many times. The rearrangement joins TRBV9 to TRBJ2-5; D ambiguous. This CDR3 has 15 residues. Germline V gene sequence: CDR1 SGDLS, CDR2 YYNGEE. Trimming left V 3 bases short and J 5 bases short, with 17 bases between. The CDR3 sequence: CASSESLSSEETQYF. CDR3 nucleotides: TGTGCCAGCAGCGAATCATTATCGTCCGAGGAGACCCAGTACTTC.

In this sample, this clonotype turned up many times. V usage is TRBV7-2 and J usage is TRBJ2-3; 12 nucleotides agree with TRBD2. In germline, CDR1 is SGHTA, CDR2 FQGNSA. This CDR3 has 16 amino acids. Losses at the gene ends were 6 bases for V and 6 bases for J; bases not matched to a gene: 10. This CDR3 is CASRDPSGGAIDTQYF. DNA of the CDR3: TGTGCCAGCAGGGACCCTAGCGGGGGGGCCATCGATACGCAGTATTTT.

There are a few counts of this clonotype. CDR3 residues: CASSLVGTSYEQFF. The DNA of the CDR3 is TGTGCCAGCAGCTTAGTTGGGACTAGCTATGAGCAGTTCTTC. The rearrangement links TRBV7-2 to TRBJ2-1, with 9 bases matching TRBD2. Unmatched junction bases numbered 3, after V lost 1 base and J lost 8 bases. The V gene's germline CDR1 is SGHTA and CDR2 FQGNSA. The CDR3 sequence is 14 residues long.

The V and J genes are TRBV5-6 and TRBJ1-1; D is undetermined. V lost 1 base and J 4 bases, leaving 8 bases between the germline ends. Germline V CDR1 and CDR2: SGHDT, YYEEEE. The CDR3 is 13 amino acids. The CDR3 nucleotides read TGTGCCAGCAGCTTGAACAGACTCACTGAAGCTTTCTTT. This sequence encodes CASSLNRLTEAFF.

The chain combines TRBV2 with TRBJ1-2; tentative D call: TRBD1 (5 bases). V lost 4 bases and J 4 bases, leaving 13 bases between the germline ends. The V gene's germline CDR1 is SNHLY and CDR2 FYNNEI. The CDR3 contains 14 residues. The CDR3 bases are TGTGCCAGCAGTGCAGCAGGGCCTACCTATGGCTACACCTTC. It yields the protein CASSAAGPTYGYTF.

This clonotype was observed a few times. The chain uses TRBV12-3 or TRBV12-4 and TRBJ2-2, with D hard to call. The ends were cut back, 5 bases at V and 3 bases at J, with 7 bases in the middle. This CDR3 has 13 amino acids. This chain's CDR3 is CASSGVYTGELFF. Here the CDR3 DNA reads TGTGCCAGCAGTGGGGTGTACACCGGGGAGCTGTTTTTT.

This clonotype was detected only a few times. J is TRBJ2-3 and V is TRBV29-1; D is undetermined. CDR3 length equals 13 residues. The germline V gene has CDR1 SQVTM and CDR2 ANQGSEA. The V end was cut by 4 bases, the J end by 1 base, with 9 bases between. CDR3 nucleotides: TGCAGCGTTGTAGTGGCAGGCACAGATACGCAGTATTTT. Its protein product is CSVVVAGTDTQYF.

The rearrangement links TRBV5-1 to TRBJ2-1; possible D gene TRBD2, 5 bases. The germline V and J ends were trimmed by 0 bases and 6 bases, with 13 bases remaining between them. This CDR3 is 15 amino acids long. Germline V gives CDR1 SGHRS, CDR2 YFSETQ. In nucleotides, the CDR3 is TGCGCCAGCAGCTTGGCCCCTACGGGATCCAATGAGCAGTTCTTC. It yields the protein CASSLAPTGSNEQFF.

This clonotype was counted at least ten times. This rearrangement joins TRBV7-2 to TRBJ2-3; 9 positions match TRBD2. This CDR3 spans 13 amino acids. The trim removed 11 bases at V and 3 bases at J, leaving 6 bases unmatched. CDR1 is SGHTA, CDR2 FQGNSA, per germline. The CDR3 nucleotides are TGTGCCGCGGGGGGGTTCAGTACAGATACGCAGTATTTT. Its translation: CAAGGFSTDTQYF.

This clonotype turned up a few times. CDR3 protein: CSAHQGNEQFF. CDR3 coding DNA: TGCAGTGCTCATCAGGGCAATGAGCAGTTCTTC. This sequence joins TRBV20-1 and TRBJ2-1; tentative D call: TRBD1 (5 bases). The germline CDR1 and CDR2 sequences are DFQATT and SNEGSKA (reference sequence). V was trimmed by 5 bases and J by 6 bases, leaving 8 bases between them. This CDR3 has 11 residues.

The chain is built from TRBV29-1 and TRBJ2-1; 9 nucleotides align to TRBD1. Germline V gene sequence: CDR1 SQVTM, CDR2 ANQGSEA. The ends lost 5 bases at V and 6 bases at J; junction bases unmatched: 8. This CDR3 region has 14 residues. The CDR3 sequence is CSVSLDRGTNEQFF. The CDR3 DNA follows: TGCAGCGTTTCTCTCGACAGGGGGACCAATGAGCAGTTCTTC.